This T cell receptor beta chain is from a study of blood T cell repertoires in COVID-19. Study information: The United States, Italy and Spain were the sources of the acute and convalescent COVID-19 samples. Sources were T cells, B-cell-depleted T cells, or PBMCs; the material itself was cDNA or gDNA.

CDR1 and CDR2 from the germline V gene are SEHNR and FQNEAQ (reference sequence). V lost 5 bases and J lost 5; bases outside the gene matches: 13. This CDR3 is built from 17 residues. Profiled with immunoSEQ multiplex PCR; TCRdb holds only in-frame clones, not every one. The data contain about 68,000 clones, 91% of them singletons. The receptor's source is a man aged 35 to 55 with COVID-19, enrolled during active disease. The sample was peripheral blood. J is TRBJ1-2 and V is TRBV7-9, with 11 bases identical to TRBD1. The CDR3 sequence: CASSDPARGQGEYGYTF. CDR3 DNA: TGTGCCAGCAGCGATCCAGCCCGGGGACAGGGGGAGTATGGCTACACCTTC.